This T cell receptor beta chain appears in the sequencing data of a study of T cell responses to AZD1222 COVID-19 vaccine. Data came from immunoSEQ multiplex PCR; TCRdb stores just in-frame clones and leaves some out. The sample has 150,000 to 200,000 clones; 90% to 95% are singletons. CDR3 length equals 15 residues. V shed 2 bases, J shed 5 bases, and the junction held 7 bases outside the gene matches. Germline CDR1 is MNHEY and CDR2 is SVGEGT. Whole-study results and caveats: Donor demographics were predominantly white British with a female majority; clonal diversity may be underestimated. Epitopes outside B.1.351 and B.1.1.7 mutated regions reportedly drew nearly half of spike TCRs. Baseline serology detected seropositivity in only six or seven AZD1222 recipients.

The study pooled second doses at about 4 or about 12 weeks. Note on this clone: The antigen remains undetermined.

This receptor was taken from an adult who received the AZD1222 COVID-19 vaccine. This chain uses TRBV6-2 or TRBV6-3 with TRBJ1-1; the match to TRBD1 covers 8 bases. This material consisted of peripheral blood, taken 28 days after the second AZD1222 dose. In DNA, the CDR3 is TGTGCCAGCAGTTACCCGACAGGGGCCGGGACTGAAGCTTTCTTT. It specifies CASSYPTGAGTEAFF.